The 4 T cell receptor beta chains given below trace back to one sample, sequenced in a study of CD8 T cells in Susac syndrome. With random hexamers, 0.5 to 1 ug RNA was reverse transcribed. From the immunoSEQ multiplex PCR reads, TCRdb called clonotypes with MiXCR, one entry per CDR3 protein. The sample lists a few hundred thousand distinct CDR3 sequences; 65% to 90% were seen once. Sequencing was carried out using CD8+ T cells from PBMCs. The receptors were gathered from a human donor with multiple sclerosis.

The V call is TRBV6-1, the J call TRBJ2-1; 14 bases are a match to TRBD2. Germline assignment: CDR1 MNHNS and CDR2 SASEGT. The length of the CDR3 is 19 residues. J was trimmed by 0 bases and V by 5 bases; bases with no gene match: 9. The CDR3 bases are TGTGCCAGCAGTCTAACCTGGACTAGCGGGAGGCACTCCTACAATGAGCAGTTCTTC. As protein: CASSLTWTSGRHSYNEQFF.

CDR3 bases: TGTGCCAGCAGCCCACGAGAGCCGGGACAGATCCTCGGAGAGCAGTACTTC. This sequence encodes CASSPREPGQILGEQYF. V usage is TRBV9 and J usage is TRBJ2-7; 7 bases map to TRBD1. Germline trimming cut 4 bases from V and 7 bases from J; bases unmatched to any gene: 20. The CDR3 covers 17 residues. Germline assignment: CDR1 SGDLS and CDR2 YYNGEE. Using reference TRBV9 and TRBJ2-7 for the parts outside the CDR3, the full variable domain is DSGVTQTPKHLITATGQRVTLRCSPRSGDLSVYWYQQSLDQGLQFLIQYYNGEERAKGNILERFSAQQFPDLHSELNLSSLELGDSALYFCASSPREPGQILGEQYFGPGTRLTVT.

J is TRBJ1-1 and V is TRBV27; no definite D call. This CDR3 spans 13 amino acids. V lost 3 bases and J 8 bases, leaving 13 bases between the germline ends. Germline CDR1 reads MNHEY; CDR2 reads SMNVEV (reference sequence). The CDR3 loop is CASSFSVSKEAFF. The CDR3 DNA reads TGTGCCAGCAGTTTTTCGGTATCGAAGGAAGCTTTCTTT.

The genes are TRBV7-9 and TRBJ2-6; 8 bases align to TRBD1. Trimming took 5 bases from V and 2 from J; bases not matched to a gene: 11. The CDR3 has 18 amino acids. CDR1 is SEHNR, CDR2 FQNEAQ, per germline (reference sequence). Here the CDR3 DNA reads TGTGCCAGCAGCCCACCGACAGGGGCTTCTGCTGGGGCCAACGTCCTGACTTTC. Translating it yields CASSPPTGASAGANVLTF. Variable domain in full (rest from reference TRBV7-9 and TRBJ2-6): DTGVSQNPRHKITKRGQNVTFRCDPISEHNRLYWYRQTLGQGPEFLTYFQNEAQLEKSRLLSDRFSAERPKGSFSTLEIQRTEQGDSAMYLCASSPPTGASAGANVLTFGAGSRLTVL.